This T cell receptor beta chain was captured in a study of cytomegalovirus exposure and HLA in healthy donors. Study-wide context: Roughly 180 million T cells yielded roughly 120 million unique TCR beta sequences in earlier analysis. Whole-study findings and limits: Most likely, a cluster of highly shared sequence variants arose as a sequencing artifact. Earlier analysis found most TCR beta V segments productive about 87% or about 30% of the time. Reportedly, cytomegalovirus status was diagnosed with high sensitivity and specificity.

The V segment lost 2 bases and the J segment 4 bases; nucleotides outside the gene matches: 0. The CDR3 totals 14 residues. From germline, CDR1 is KGHSH and CDR2 LQKENI. With respect to this clone: What it recognizes is unknown.

The PCR had 60 Vbeta and 13 Jbeta primers. Repertoires were generated with immunoSEQ multiplex PCR, while TCRdb's copy carries only in-frame clones and drops some. The sample carries about 180,000 clones, approximately 80% recorded once. This TCR was sampled from a woman between 50 and 59 years old in good health and CMV-seronegative. Sequencing input: PBMCs. The gene calls are TRBV18 and TRBJ2-5; TRBD1 agrees at 11 bases. CDR3 in amino acids: CASSPGTGGETQYF. The CDR3 DNA follows: TGTGCCAGCTCACCAGGGACAGGGGGAGAGACCCAGTACTTC. Full variable domain (remainder filled in from reference TRBV18 and TRBJ2-5): NAGVMQNPRHLVRRRGQEARLRCSPMKGHSHVYWYRQLPEEGLKFMVYLQKENIIDESGMPKERFSAEFPKEGPSILRIQQVVRGDSAAYFCASSPGTGGETQYFGPGTRLLVL.